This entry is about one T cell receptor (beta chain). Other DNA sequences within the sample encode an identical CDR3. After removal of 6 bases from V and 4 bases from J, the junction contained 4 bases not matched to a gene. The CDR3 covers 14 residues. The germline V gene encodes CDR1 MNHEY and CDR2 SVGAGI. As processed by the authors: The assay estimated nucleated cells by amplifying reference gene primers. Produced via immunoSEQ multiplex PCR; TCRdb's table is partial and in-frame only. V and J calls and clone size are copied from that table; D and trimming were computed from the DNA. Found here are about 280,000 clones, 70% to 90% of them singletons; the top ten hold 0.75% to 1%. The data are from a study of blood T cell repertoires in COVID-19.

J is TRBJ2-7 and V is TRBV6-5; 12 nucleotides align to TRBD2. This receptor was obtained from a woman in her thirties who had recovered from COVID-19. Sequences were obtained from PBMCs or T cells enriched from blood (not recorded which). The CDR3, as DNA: TGTGCCAGCAGGCGGACTAGCGGGACGTACGAGCAGTACTTC. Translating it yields CASRRTSGTYEQYF.